Given below is one T cell receptor beta chain in context. Its matching antigen is unknown. This entry comes from a study of CD8 T cells in ankylosing spondylitis. Whole-study findings and limits: About 8 highly homologous variants made up a TCR beta motif, and this motif appeared characteristic of ankylosing spondylitis blood.

CDR3 size: 14 residues. Germline CDR1 reads SNHLY; CDR2 reads FYNNEI. V was cut by 10 bases and J by 3 bases, with 16 bases left in between. In making TCR beta libraries, quantitative 5'-RACE with molecular barcodes was used. From the 5' RACE reads, TCRdb called clonotypes with MiXCR, one entry per CDR3 protein. The data show around 440,000 distinct CDR3 sequences, 15% to 20% seen once. This TCR derives from a male donor with ankylosing spondylitis. V usage is TRBV2 and J usage is TRBJ2-1; tentatively, D is TRBD1 (6 bases). Sequences were obtained from blood, either unsorted or a sorted T cell fraction (not recorded which). For the CDR3, the DNA is TGTGCCACCACCCGGGACACCTACTACAATGAGCAGTTCTTC. Its protein product is CATTRDTYYNEQFF.